These 18 T cell receptor beta chains originate from one sample sequenced in a study of identical twins listed by TCRdb under 2016. The receptor library was made with 5' RACE. TCRdb lists the instrument as Illumina HiSeq 2000. The public reads were reanalyzed by TCRdb: fastp trimming at Q25, MiXCR alignment, in-frame beta chains only. When rows share a CDR3 protein, they turn into one entry using the most common DNA and genes. Recorded for this sample are fewer than 250,000 distinct CDR3 sequences; around 6.8% of them occurred a single time. The biggest ten clones account for roughly 2% of the sample. These data are also associated with another study on yellow fever vaccine responses in identical twins.

Sequences were obtained from memory (CD45RO+) T cells sorted from blood. Sample cell subset or site, as interpreted from the label and publication: CD45RO+ enriched T cells. These TCRs come from a woman between 18 and 30 years old in good health.

This clonotype was detected only a few times. The V gene is TRBV30, the J gene TRBJ2-1; the D gene is possibly TRBD1 (6 bases). The CDR3 is 13 residues long. V lost 2 bases and J lost 6, with 11 bases in between. Germline CDR1 GTSNPN, CDR2 SVGIG (reference sequence). CDR3 sequence: CAWSPTGRNEQFF. CDR3 DNA: TGTGCCTGGAGTCCGACAGGTCGCAATGAGCAGTTCTTC.

The chain recombines TRBV19 with TRBJ2-1; possible D gene TRBD1, 6 bases. CDR3 length: 15 amino acids. The V end was cut by 2 bases, the J end by 10 bases, with 18 bases between. CDR1 is LNHDA and CDR2 is SQIVND in the germline V gene (reference sequence). CDR3 loop: CASSISARGTGEQFF. CDR3 DNA sequence: TGTGCCAGTAGTATATCGGCCAGGGGCACAGGGGAGCAGTTCTTC.

Concerning this clonotype itself: The junction does not match germline at one end; this may be a read error. V usage is TRBV20-1 and J usage is TRBJ2-5; 7 bases map to TRBD1. The V gene's germline CDR1 is DFQATT and CDR2 SNEGSKA (reference sequence). The CDR3 has 10 amino acids. DNA for the CDR3: TGCAGTGCCGGGACAGAGGCCCAGTACTTC. It encodes CSAGTEAQYF.

The CDR3 reads CASSIRSGGEFEQYF. In DNA, the CDR3 is TGTGCCAGTAGTATAAGGTCGGGAGGAGAGTTCGAGCAGTACTTC. The chain is built from TRBV19 and TRBJ2-7; TRBD2 matches 7 bases. Germline V gene sequence: CDR1 LNHDA, CDR2 SQIVND (reference sequence). After removal of 2 bases from V and 6 bases from J, the junction contained 10 bases not matched to a gene. The CDR3 extends over 15 amino acids.

This sequence joins TRBV2 and TRBJ2-3; 7 nucleotides line up with TRBD2. The CDR3 spans 13 residues. Germline loops: CDR1 SNHLY, CDR2 FYNNEI. V shed 8 bases, J shed 2 bases, and the junction held 4 bases outside the gene matches. CDR3 residues: CASGGLLTDTQYF. The CDR3 nucleotides are TGTGCCAGCGGGGGACTACTCACAGATACGCAGTATTTT.

The chain combines TRBV20-1 with TRBJ2-4, with TRBD2 identical over 10 bases. Germline lookup yields CDR1 DFQATT and CDR2 SNEGSKA (reference sequence). Unmatched junction bases numbered 4, after V lost 0 bases and J lost 5 bases. This CDR3 contains 15 residues. The CDR3 reads CSARDPLAGENIQYF. The CDR3 DNA is TGCAGTGCTAGAGATCCCCTAGCGGGAGAAAACATTCAGTACTTC.

In its sample, this clonotype was seen many times. The chain has TRBV4-3 and TRBJ2-3; 10 bases line up with TRBD2. This CDR3 has 17 residues. Germline V CDR1 and CDR2: LGHNA, YSLEER. Trimming cost V 0 bases and J 6 bases; bases outside gene matches: 9. The CDR3 region is CASSQDFTSGIGDTQYF. The CDR3 DNA is TGCGCCAGCAGCCAAGATTTTACTAGCGGGATAGGCGATACGCAGTATTTT.

This clonotype was found many times. The gene calls are TRBV12-3 or TRBV12-4 and TRBJ1-5, with a possible D match to TRBD1 (5 bases). The CDR3 runs 14 residues. Trimming stripped 3 bases from V and 7 bases from J, with 13 bases between. For the CDR3, the DNA is TGTGCCAGCAGTTTTGAGGGGTTTGGGCAGCCCCAGCATTTT. Protein: CASSFEGFGQPQHF.

In this sample, this clonotype turned up many times. The rearrangement joins TRBV13 to TRBJ2-4; 7 bases are shared with TRBD1. V was pared by 2 bases and J by 16 bases, with 5 bases of the junction left unmatched. The CDR3 is made up of 11 amino acids. CDR1 is PRHDT and CDR2 is FYEKMQ in the germline V gene (reference sequence). The CDR3 coding sequence is TGTGCCAGCAGCTTAACAGGGGCGCCCTACTTC. Translated: CASSLTGAPYF.

This chain links TRBV20-1 with TRBJ2-1; TRBD2 agrees at 8 bases. V lost 6 bases and J lost 8; bases outside the gene matches: 6. Germline lookup yields CDR1 DFQATT and CDR2 SNEGSKA (reference sequence). The CDR3 runs 12 residues. In DNA, the CDR3 is TGCAGTGCCCAAGGACTAGCCTATGAGCAGTTCTTC. As protein: CSAQGLAYEQFF.

This clonotype was observed a few times. The gene calls are TRBV20-1 and TRBJ2-4; 8 nucleotides agree with TRBD2. Germline V gene data show CDR1 as DFQATT and CDR2 as SNEGSKA (reference sequence). V lost 4 bases and J lost 13; bases outside the gene matches: 15. The CDR3 consists of 14 residues. The CDR3 loop is CSANGVGASGPQYF. The CDR3 bases are TGCAGTGCTAATGGGGTCGGTGCTAGCGGGCCCCAGTACTTC.

This clonotype was counted at least ten times. This chain uses TRBV3-1 with TRBJ2-1, with 7 bases identical to TRBD2. Germline assignment: CDR1 LGHDT and CDR2 YNNKEL (reference sequence). The CDR3 is made up of 13 amino acids. V lost 1 base, J lost 9 bases, and 3 bases stayed unmatched. The CDR3 region has the DNA TGTGCCAGCAGCCAAGGCGGGGGAGGTGAGCAGTTCTTC. Translation: CASSQGGGGEQFF.

This clonotype was seen at least ten times. This chain joins TRBV4-3 and TRBJ2-1, with D tentatively TRBD2 (6 bases). There are 16 residues in the CDR3. The ends were cut back, 0 bases at V and 8 bases at J, with 17 bases in the middle. The germline gives CDR1 LGHNA, CDR2 YSLEER. CDR3 nucleotides: TGCGCCAGCAGCCAAGAGGAGGGTGGGGGATCGGATGAGCAGTTCTTC. Translation gives CASSQEEGGGSDEQFF.

V is TRBV18 and J is TRBJ2-7; TRBD1 aligns across 8 bases. V gave up 2 bases and J gave up 0 bases; unmatched junction bases: 12. Germline CDR1 and CDR2: KGHSH and LQKENI. The CDR3 runs 18 residues. CDR3 in DNA: TGTGCCAGCTCACCAAAAGCAACAGGGGGTAGGACCTCCTACGAGCAGTACTTC. Translating gives CASSPKATGGRTSYEQYF.

The J gene is TRBJ2-3, the V gene TRBV6-2 or TRBV6-3, with 12 bases that match TRBD2. V gave up 8 bases and J gave up 8 bases; unmatched junction bases: 8. Germline V gene sequence: CDR1 MNHEY, CDR2 SVGEGT. This CDR3 comprises 14 residues. The CDR3, as DNA: TGTGCCAGCCTGACTAGCGGGAGCTATGGTACGCAGTATTTT. Protein product: CASLTSGSYGTQYF.

The genes are TRBV7-6 and TRBJ2-3, with 8 bases matching TRBD1. This CDR3 is built from 16 residues. Looked up from germline, CDR1 is SGHVS and CDR2 is FNYEAQ. The V gene end was trimmed by 1 base and the J gene end by 2 bases; junction bases not matched to a gene: 5. CDR3 bases: TGTGCCAGCAGCTTAGAAGGACAGGGCCTCACAGATACGCAGTATTTT. Translating it yields CASSLEGQGLTDTQYF.

This clonotype has ten or more counts. The V call is TRBV12-3 or TRBV12-4, the J call TRBJ2-1, with TRBD2 matching over 9 bases. Trimming cost V 3 bases and J 3 bases; bases outside gene matches: 3. This CDR3 has 15 amino acids. The CDR3 sequence: CASSFGGGVYNEQFF. CDR3 in DNA: TGTGCCAGCAGTTTTGGCGGGGGGGTCTACAATGAGCAGTTCTTC.

The sample holds many counts of this clonotype. The chain is built from TRBV12-3 or TRBV12-4 and TRBJ2-7; a weak D match, TRBD2 (6 bases). The CDR3 consists of 15 residues. V was cut by 7 bases and J by 0 bases, with 16 bases left in between. CDR3 DNA sequence: TGTGCCAGCACCATCTTCCCGGGACTCTCCTACGAGCAGTACTTC. It yields the protein CASTIFPGLSYEQYF.